This record looks at one T cell receptor (beta chain) sequence and its context. Trimming took 6 bases from V and 4 from J; bases not matched to a gene: 6. The CDR3 contains 15 residues. Germline V lookup: CDR1 KGHSH, CDR2 LQKENI. The sample belongs to a study of blood T cell repertoires in COVID-19. Study members were between about 18 and 95 years old and lived in about two dozen US regions. Recovered participants had two consecutive negative NP/OP PCR tests, healthcare professional clearance, or symptom resolution. In the original workflow: Amplification of reference gene primers provided the estimated nucleated cell counts. Profiled with immunoSEQ multiplex PCR; TCRdb holds only in-frame clones, not every one. Clone size and the V and J calls come from that table; the DNA yielded D and trimming. The data hold more than 250,000 clones, with 92% observed a single time.

The clonotype comes from a woman under 40 who had recovered from COVID-19. The specimen was PBMCs or T cells enriched from blood (not recorded which). V usage is TRBV18 and J usage is TRBJ1-2; 12 bases are a match to TRBD1. CDR3 amino acids: CASSGGQGASYGYTF. The CDR3, as DNA: TGTGCCAGCTCTGGGGGACAGGGGGCAAGCTATGGCTACACCTTC.